The present TCR beta chain was sequenced within a study of type 1 regulatory T cells. About the study: T-allo10 is an in vitro-generated, Tr1-enriched CD4 T cell product specific for alloantigen.

This clonotype was observed at least ten times. The antigen is not known. CDR3 length: 13 amino acids. Germline V gene sequence: CDR1 GTSNPN, CDR2 SVGIG (reference sequence). The junction had 4 bases not matched to a gene; V was cut back by 3 bases and J by 9 bases. TCRdb processed the reads anew with MiXCR; each CDR3 protein has one entry. The sample contains thousands of distinct CDR3 sequences, roughly a quarter of which appear only once. The graft donor-derived T-allo10 cells reportedly recognize host alloantigens, are anergic, and suppress alloantigen-specifically. The rearrangement uses TRBV30 and TRBJ1-6; TRBD1 aligns across 8 bases. Sequencing was performed on cultured T cells, either the whole culture or a sorted T cell fraction (not recorded which). Specified subset: Tr1-enriched cell product generated in vitro against host alloantigens. This TCR derives from a human donor in good health. In nucleotides, the CDR3 is TGTGCCTGGAGGAACAGGGGGGGTTCACCCCTCCACTTT. Encoded protein: CAWRNRGGSPLHF.